This T cell receptor beta chain was obtained from a study of PD-L1 blockade in urothelial cancer. Study as a whole: Around 2014 therapy began: atezolizumab 1,200 mg intravenously every 3 weeks. Twenty-five of the 29 patients were men with bladder-origin urothelial cancer. Broader study findings: By 3 weeks, tumor-associated blood clones had expanded more in durable-benefit patients. A pretreatment blood TCR clonality that fell below the median predicted better progression-free and overall survival.

Only in-frame clones appear in the TCRdb table, and some are missing; sequencing was by immunoSEQ multiplex PCR. The table shows 130,000 or so clones, with 84% occurring only once. Comments on this clone: Its antigen is currently unknown.

Time point denoted: pretreatment peripheral blood. The CDR3 is 14 amino acids. Germline CDR1 reads SGHRS; CDR2 reads YFSETQ. V lost 3 bases and J 0 bases, leaving 10 bases between the germline ends. Sequences were derived from PBMCs, sampled around atezolizumab (anti-PD-L1) treatment. This chain joins TRBV5-1 and TRBJ2-7; D call uncertain. This sequence was found in a man over 45 with urothelial cancer. CDR3 in DNA: TGCGCCAGCAGCTATTCCGATAGCTCCTACGAGCAGTACTTC. This translates into CASSYSDSSYEQYF.